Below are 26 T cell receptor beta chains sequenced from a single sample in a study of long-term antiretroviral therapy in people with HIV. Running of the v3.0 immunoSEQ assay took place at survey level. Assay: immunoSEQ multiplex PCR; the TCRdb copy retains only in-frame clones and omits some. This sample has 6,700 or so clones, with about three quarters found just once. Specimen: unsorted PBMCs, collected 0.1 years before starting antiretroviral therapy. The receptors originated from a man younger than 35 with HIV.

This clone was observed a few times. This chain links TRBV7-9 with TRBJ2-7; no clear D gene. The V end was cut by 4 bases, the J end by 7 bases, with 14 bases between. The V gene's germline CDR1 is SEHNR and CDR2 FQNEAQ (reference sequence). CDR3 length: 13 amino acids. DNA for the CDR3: TGTGCCAGCAGCTCTGACCTACCCGGGGAGCAGTACTTC. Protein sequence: CASSSDLPGEQYF.

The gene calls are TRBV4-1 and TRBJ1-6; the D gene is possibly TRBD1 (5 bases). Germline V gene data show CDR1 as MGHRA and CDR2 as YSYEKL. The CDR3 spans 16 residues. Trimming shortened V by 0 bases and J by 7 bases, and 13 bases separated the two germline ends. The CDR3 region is CASSQEGRGGNSPLHF. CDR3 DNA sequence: TGCGCCAGCAGCCAAGAGGGGAGGGGAGGCAATTCACCCCTCCACTTT.

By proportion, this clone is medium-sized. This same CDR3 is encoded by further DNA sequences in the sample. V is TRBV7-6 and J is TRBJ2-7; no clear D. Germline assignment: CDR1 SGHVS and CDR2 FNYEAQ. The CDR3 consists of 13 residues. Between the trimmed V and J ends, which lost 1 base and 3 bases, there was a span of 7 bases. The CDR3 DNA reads TGTGCCAGCAGCTTAGGGCCCAACTACGAGCAGTACGTC. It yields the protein CASSLGPNYEQYV.

CDR3 amino acids: CASSYRPAPTGELFF. The DNA of the CDR3 is TGTGCCAGCAGTTACAGGCCAGCCCCCACCGGGGAGCTGTTTTTT. The chain combines TRBV6-5 with TRBJ2-2; D is unclear. The germline V gene has CDR1 MNHEY and CDR2 SVGAGI. This CDR3 spans 15 amino acids. V was cut by 2 bases and J by 4 bases, with 11 bases left in between.

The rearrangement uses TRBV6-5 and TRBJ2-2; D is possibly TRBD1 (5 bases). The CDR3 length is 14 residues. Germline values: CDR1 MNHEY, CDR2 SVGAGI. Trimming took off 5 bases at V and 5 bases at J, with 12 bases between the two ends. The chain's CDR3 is CASSDKGETGELFF. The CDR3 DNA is TGTGCCAGCAGTGACAAAGGGGAAACCGGGGAGCTGTTTTTT.

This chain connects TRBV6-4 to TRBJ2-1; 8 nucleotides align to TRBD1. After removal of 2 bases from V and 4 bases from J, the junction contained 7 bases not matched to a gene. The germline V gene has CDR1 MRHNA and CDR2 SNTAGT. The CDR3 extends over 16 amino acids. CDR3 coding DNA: TGTGCCAGCAGTGACGGGGGGACAGGCGATTACAATGAGCAGTTCTTC. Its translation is CASSDGGTGDYNEQFF.

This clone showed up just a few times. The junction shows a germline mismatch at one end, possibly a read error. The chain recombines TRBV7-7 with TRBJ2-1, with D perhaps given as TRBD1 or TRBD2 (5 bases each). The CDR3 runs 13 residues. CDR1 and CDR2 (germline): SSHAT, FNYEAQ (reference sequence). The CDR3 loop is CASSPGSHNEQFF. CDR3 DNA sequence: TGTGCTAGCAGCCCAGGGAGTCACAATGAGCAGTTCTTC.

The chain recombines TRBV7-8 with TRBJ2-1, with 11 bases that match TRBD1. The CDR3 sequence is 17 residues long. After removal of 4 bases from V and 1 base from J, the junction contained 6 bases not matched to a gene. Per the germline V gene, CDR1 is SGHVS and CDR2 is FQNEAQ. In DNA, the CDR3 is TGTGCCAGCAGCTGGGAGGGACAGGGGGATTCCTACAATGAGCAGTTCTTC. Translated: CASSWEGQGDSYNEQFF.

CDR3 DNA: TGTGCCAGCAGCTTTTCCACTGGGACAGAACTCTTTCGGGCTTTCTTT. Its protein is CASSFSTGTELFRAFF. The chain carries TRBV5-6 and TRBJ1-1, with 7 nucleotides matching TRBD1. The CDR3 has 16 residues. The germline CDR1 and CDR2 sequences are SGHDT and YYEEEE. Trimming removed 2 bases from V and 11 bases from J; junction bases left unmatched: 18.

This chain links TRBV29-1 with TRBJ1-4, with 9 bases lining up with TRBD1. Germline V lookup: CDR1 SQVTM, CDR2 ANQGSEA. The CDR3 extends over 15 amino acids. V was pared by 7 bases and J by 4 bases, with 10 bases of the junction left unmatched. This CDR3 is CSAAGQGTGNEKLFF. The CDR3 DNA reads TGCAGCGCCGCGGGACAGGGAACGGGTAATGAAAAACTGTTTTTT.

CDR3 bases: TGTGCCAGCAGCAGGGCAACTAATGAAAAACTGTTTTTT. This sequence encodes CASSRATNEKLFF. J is TRBJ1-4 and V is TRBV6-1; possible D gene TRBD1, 5 bases. The CDR3 spans 13 residues. Trimming pared 6 bases from V and 0 bases from J, leaving 5 bases between. Germline V CDR1 and CDR2: MNHNS, SASEGT.

The CDR3 protein is CASSLTGGGSDTQYF. For the CDR3, the DNA is TGTGCCAGCAGTTTGACGGGGGGCGGTTCAGATACGCAGTATTTT. The chain employs TRBV28 and TRBJ2-3, with D possibly matching TRBD2 (7 bases). Germline CDR1 is MDHEN and CDR2 is SYDVKM. The germline V and J ends were trimmed by 3 bases and 4 bases, with 14 bases remaining between them. The CDR3 extends over 15 amino acids.

For the CDR3, the DNA is TGTGCCAGCAGCTTACGGCGAGGTCGGAGCACTGAAGCTTTCTTT. The encoded protein is CASSLRRGRSTEAFF. The J gene is TRBJ1-1, the V gene TRBV7-9; D not resolved. The CDR3 is 15 amino acids. V was shortened by 2 bases and J by 4 bases, with 14 bases between the two germline ends. Germline V lookup: CDR1 SEHNR, CDR2 FQNEAQ (reference sequence).

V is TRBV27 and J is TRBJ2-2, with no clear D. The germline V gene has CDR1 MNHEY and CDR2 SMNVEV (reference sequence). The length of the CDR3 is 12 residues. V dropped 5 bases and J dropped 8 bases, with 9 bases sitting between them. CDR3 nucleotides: TGTGCCAGCAGTCCCCTAGTGGGGGAGCTGTTTTTT. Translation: CASSPLVGELFF.

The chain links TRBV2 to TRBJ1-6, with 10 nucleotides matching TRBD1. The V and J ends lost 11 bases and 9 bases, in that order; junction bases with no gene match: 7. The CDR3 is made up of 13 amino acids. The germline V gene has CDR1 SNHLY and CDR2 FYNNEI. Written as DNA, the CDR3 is TGTGCCGGGACCCGGACAGGGGGTTCACCCCTCCACTTT. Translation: CAGTRTGGSPLHF.

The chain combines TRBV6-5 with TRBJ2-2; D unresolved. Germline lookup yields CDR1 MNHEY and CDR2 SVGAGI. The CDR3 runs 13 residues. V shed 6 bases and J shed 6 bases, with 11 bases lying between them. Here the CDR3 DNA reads TGTGCCAGCAGCTGGACGACTCCCGGGGAGCTGTTTTTT. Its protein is CASSWTTPGELFF.

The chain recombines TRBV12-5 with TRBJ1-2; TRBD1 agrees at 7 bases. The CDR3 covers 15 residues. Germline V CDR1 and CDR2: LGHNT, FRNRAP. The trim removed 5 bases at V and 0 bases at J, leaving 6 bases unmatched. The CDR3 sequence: CASGPEGAPNYGYTF. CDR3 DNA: TGTGCTAGTGGTCCAGAGGGGGCACCTAACTATGGCTACACCTTC. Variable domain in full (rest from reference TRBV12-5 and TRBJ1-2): DARVTQTPRHKVTEMGQEVTMRCQPILGHNTVFWYRQTMMQGLELLAYFRNRAPLDDSGMPKDRFSAEMPDATLATLKIQPSEPRDSAVYFCASGPEGAPNYGYTFGSGTRLTVV.

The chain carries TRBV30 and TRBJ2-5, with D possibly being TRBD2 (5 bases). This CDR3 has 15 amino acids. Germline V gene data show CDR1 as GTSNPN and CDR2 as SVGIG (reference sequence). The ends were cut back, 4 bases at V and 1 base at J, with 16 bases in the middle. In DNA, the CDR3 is TGTGCCTGGACCGGAGAGGGCCCTACCCAAGAGACCCAGTACTTC. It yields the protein CAWTGEGPTQETQYF.

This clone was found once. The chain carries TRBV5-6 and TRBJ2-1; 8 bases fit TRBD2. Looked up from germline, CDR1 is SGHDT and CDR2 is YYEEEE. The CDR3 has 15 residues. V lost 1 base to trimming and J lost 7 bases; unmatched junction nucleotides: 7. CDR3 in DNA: TGTGCCAGCAGCTTGTTTGCGGGGGGTAAAAATGAGCAGTTCTTC. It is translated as CASSLFAGGKNEQFF. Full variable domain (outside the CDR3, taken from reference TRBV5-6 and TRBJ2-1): DAGVTQSPTHLIKTRGQQVTLRCSPKSGHDTVSWYQQALGQGPQFIFQYYEEEERQRGNFPDRFSGHQFPNYSSELNVNALLLGDSALYLCASSLFAGGKNEQFFGPGTRLTVL.

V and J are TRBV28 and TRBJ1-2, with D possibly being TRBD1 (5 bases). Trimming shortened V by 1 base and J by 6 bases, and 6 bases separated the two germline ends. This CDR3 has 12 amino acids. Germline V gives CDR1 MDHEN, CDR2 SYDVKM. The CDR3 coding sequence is TGTGCCAGCAGTTTATCGGGACATGGCTACACCTTC. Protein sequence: CASSLSGHGYTF.

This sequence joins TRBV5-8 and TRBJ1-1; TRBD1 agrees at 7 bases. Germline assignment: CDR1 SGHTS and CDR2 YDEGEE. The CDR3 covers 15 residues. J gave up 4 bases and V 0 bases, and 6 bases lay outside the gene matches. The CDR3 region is CASSLARGGRTEAFF. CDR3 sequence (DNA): TGTGCCAGCAGCTTGGCAAGAGGGGGCCGCACTGAAGCTTTCTTT. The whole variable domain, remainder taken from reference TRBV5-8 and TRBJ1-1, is EAGVTQSPTHLIKTRGQQATLRCSPISGHTSVYWYQQALGLGLQFLLWYDEGEERNRGNFPPRFSGRQFPNYSSELNVNALELEDSALYLCASSLARGGRTEAFFGQGTRLTVV.

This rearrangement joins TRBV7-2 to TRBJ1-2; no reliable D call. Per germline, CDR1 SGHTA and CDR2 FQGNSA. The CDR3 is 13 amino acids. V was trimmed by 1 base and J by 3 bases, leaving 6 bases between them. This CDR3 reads CASSLGEHYGYTF. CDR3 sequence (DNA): TGTGCCAGCAGCTTAGGGGAACACTATGGCTACACCTTC. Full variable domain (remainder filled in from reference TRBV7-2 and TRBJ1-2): GAGVSQSPSNKVTEKGKDVELRCDPISGHTALYWYRQSLGQGLEFLIYFQGNSAPDKSGLPSDRFSAERTGGSVSTLTIQRTQQEDSAVYLCASSLGEHYGYTFGSGTRLTVV.

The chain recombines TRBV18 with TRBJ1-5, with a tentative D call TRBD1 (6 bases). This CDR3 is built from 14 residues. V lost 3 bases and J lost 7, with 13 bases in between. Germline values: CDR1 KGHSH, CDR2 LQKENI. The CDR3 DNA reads TGTGCCAGCTCACCGTACAGGGATCAGCAGCCCCAGCATTTT. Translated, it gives CASSPYRDQQPQHF. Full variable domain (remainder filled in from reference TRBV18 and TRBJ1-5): NAGVMQNPRHLVRRRGQEARLRCSPMKGHSHVYWYRQLPEEGLKFMVYLQKENIIDESGMPKERFSAEFPKEGPSILRIQQVVRGDSAAYFCASSPYRDQQPQHFGDGTRLSIL.

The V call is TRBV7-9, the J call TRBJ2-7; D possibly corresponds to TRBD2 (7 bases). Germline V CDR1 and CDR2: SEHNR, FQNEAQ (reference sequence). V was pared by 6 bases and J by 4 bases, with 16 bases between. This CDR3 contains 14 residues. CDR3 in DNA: TGTGCCAGCAGATCGGGGGGCTCCCCATACGAGCAGTACTTC. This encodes CASRSGGSPYEQYF.

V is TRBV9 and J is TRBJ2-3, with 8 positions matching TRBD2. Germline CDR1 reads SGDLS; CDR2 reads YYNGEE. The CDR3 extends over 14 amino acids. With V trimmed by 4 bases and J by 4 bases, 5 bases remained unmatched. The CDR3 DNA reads TGTGCCAGCAGCATTAGCGGGAAGTCAGATACGCAGTATTTT. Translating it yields CASSISGKSDTQYF. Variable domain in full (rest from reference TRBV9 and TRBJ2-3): DSGVTQTPKHLITATGQRVTLRCSPRSGDLSVYWYQQSLDQGLQFLIQYYNGEERAKGNILERFSAQQFPDLHSELNLSSLELGDSALYFCASSISGKSDTQYFGPGTRLTVL.

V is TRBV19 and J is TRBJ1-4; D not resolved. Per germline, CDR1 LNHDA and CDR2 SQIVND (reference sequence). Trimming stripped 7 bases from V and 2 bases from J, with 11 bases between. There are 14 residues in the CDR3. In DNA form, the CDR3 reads TGTGCCAGTACCAAGGGAGTGACTAATGAAAAACTGTTTTTT. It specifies CASTKGVTNEKLFF.